This is a list of T cell receptor beta chains from one sample in a study of immune characterization of retroperitoneal liposarcoma. One entry per CDR3 protein results from TCRdb running MiXCR on the PCR reads. The repertoire has 8,500 to 14,000 distinct CDR3 sequences, roughly 22% of them found once; the top ten carry 8% to 9.5%. The sample was blood. The receptors originated from a female donor with retroperitoneal liposarcoma. Each CDR3 is given with its conserved first and last residue. Fields, in order: CDR3 length, clone size, V gene, J gene, D gene, CDR3 protein, CDR3 DNA. D genes are given only for firm matches. Some rows have no size entry. The others give once, few or many, or a class for an expanded clone.

15	NA	TRBV5-6	TRBJ2-3	NA	CASSFPGKGTDTQYF	TGTGCCAGCAGCTTTCCGGGAAAAGGAACAGATACGCAGTATTTT
15	NA	TRBV7-3	TRBJ2-7	NA	CASSLGRRHYNEQYF	TGTGCCAGCAGCTTAGGGCGAAGACACTACAATGAGCAGTACTTC
15	NA	TRBV5-4	TRBJ2-3	NA	CASSFGSAVGDTQYF	TGTGCCAGCAGCTTTGGATCAGCGGTAGGAGATACGCAGTATTTT
13	medium-sized	TRBV6-1	TRBJ2-1	NA	CASSSGNYNEQFF	TGTGCCAGCAGTTCGGGAAATTACAATGAGCAGTTCTTC
18	few	TRBV5-4	TRBJ1-1	NA	CASSPSGPGLGGDTEAFF	TGTGCCAGCAGCCCTTCTGGACCGGGCCTCGGCGGAGACACTGAAGCTTTCTTT
13	many	TRBV7-2	TRBJ2-7	TRBD1	CASSLTDRHEQYF	TGTGCCAGCAGCTTAACGGACAGGCACGAGCAGTACTTC
16	medium-sized	TRBV12-3/TRBV12-4	TRBJ2-4	TRBD1	CASSFGTVTAKNIQYF	TGTGCCAGCAGTTTCGGGACAGTGACAGCCAAAAACATTCAGTACTTC
14	medium-sized	TRBV27	TRBJ2-3	NA	CASSSPGITDTQYF	TGTGCCAGCAGTTCACCAGGGATCACAGATACGCAGTATTTT
15	medium-sized	TRBV6-1	TRBJ2-7	NA	CASSTKGDAAYEQYF	TGTGCCAGCAGCACCAAGGGGGACGCAGCCTACGAGCAGTACTTC
12	NA	TRBV6-1	TRBJ2-7	NA	CASSPRTGEQYF	TGTGCCAGCAGTCCTCGGACCGGCGAGCAGTACTTC
14	NA	TRBV29-1	TRBJ1-2	TRBD1	CSVEDQRTGEGYTF	TGCAGCGTTGAAGATCAAAGGACAGGAGAAGGCTACACCTTC
12	NA	TRBV24-1	TRBJ2-5	NA	CATRGLGETQYF	TGTGCCACCAGGGGGTTGGGGGAGACCCAGTACTTC
13	NA	TRBV27	TRBJ2-3	TRBD1	CATWGDRADTQYF	TGTGCCACCTGGGGGGACAGGGCCGATACGCAGTATTTT
18	NA	TRBV10-2	TRBJ2-3	TRBD2	CASSESGTNLLPTDTQYF	TGCGCCAGCAGTGAGTCTGGGACTAACTTACTGCCCACAGATACGCAGTATTTT
14	many	TRBV7-3	TRBJ2-6	TRBD1	CASSLRDRGTVLTF	TGTGCCAGCAGCTTAAGGGACAGGGGAACCGTCCTGACTTTC
12	NA	TRBV20-1	TRBJ2-1	TRBD1	CSAVTGTGEQFF	TGCAGTGCTGTAACGGGGACAGGGGAGCAGTTCTTC
17	NA	TRBV3-1	TRBJ2-5	TRBD1	CASSQKVAGGGGETQYF	TGTGCCAGCAGCCAAAAGGTGGCAGGGGGCGGCGGTGAGACCCAGTACTTC
13	many	TRBV27	TRBJ2-5	NA	CASSFTGEETQYF	TGTGCCAGCAGTTTCACAGGAGAAGAGACCCAGTACTTC
15	many	TRBV6-6	TRBJ2-7	NA	CASSYSRLATYEQYF	TGTGCCAGCAGTTACTCAAGGCTAGCCACCTACGAGCAGTACTTC
15	few	TRBV6-1	TRBJ1-2	NA	CASNPGQSIYYGYTF	TGTGCCAGCAACCCAGGACAGAGTATTTACTATGGCTACACCTTC
15	few	TRBV6-5	TRBJ1-1	TRBD1	CASRTGTGGNTEAFF	TGTGCCAGCAGAACTGGGACAGGGGGCAACACTGAAGCTTTCTTT
19	few	TRBV4-1	TRBJ2-2	TRBD2	CASSPQGLAGGPNTGELFF	TGCGCCAGCAGCCCCCAGGGACTAGCGGGAGGGCCGAACACCGGGGAGCTGTTTTTT
13	few	TRBV25-1	TRBJ2-7	TRBD1	CASRGQGVYEQYF	TGTGCCAGCAGAGGGCAGGGGGTCTACGAGCAGTACTTC
11	many	TRBV6-1	TRBJ1-2	NA	CASSHGSEYTF	TGTGCCAGCAGTCACGGATCGGAGTACACCTTC
15	many	TRBV7-2	TRBJ2-1	NA	CASSPTADPLGEQFF	TGTGCCAGCAGCCCTACCGCGGACCCACTCGGTGAGCAGTTCTTC
16	NA	TRBV4-1	TRBJ2-1	NA	CASPQGTPYSYNEQFF	TGCGCCAGCCCGCAGGGGACTCCATACTCCTACAATGAGCAGTTCTTC
15	medium-sized	TRBV12-3/TRBV12-4	TRBJ1-2	NA	CASRSTGGTNYGYTF	TGTGCCAGCAGATCGACGGGGGGTACTAACTATGGCTACACCTTC
15	NA	TRBV7-3	TRBJ2-1	NA	CASSGDGRSHNEQFF	TGTGCCAGCAGCGGCGACGGGAGATCCCACAATGAGCAGTTCTTC
15	medium-sized	TRBV12-3/TRBV12-4	TRBJ2-3	TRBD2	CASTSKLAGSDTQYF	TGTGCCAGCACCTCTAAACTAGCGGGCTCAGATACGCAGTATTTT
13	medium-sized	TRBV12-3/TRBV12-4	TRBJ1-1	NA	CASSLVENTEAFF	TGTGCCAGCAGTTTGGTAGAGAACACTGAAGCTTTCTTT
14	NA	TRBV6-1	TRBJ1-2	TRBD1	CASNTGDSIYGYTF	TGTGCCAGCAACACGGGGGACAGCATCTATGGCTACACCTTC
16	NA	TRBV12-3/TRBV12-4	TRBJ1-2	TRBD1	CASSLGTGSFVPDYTF	TGTGCCAGCAGTTTGGGGACAGGGTCGTTTGTTCCCGACTACACCTTC
15	NA	TRBV6-1	TRBJ2-3	TRBD2	CATSGTSGNPDTQYF	TGTGCCACCTCCGGGACTAGCGGGAACCCGGATACGCAGTATTTT
14	NA	TRBV6-1	TRBJ1-2	TRBD1	CASTRPGQALGYTF	TGTGCCAGCACCCGCCCCGGACAGGCTCTTGGCTACACCTTC
13	few	TRBV11-3	TRBJ2-5	TRBD1	CASSPGQGETQYF	TGTGCCAGCAGCCCTGGACAGGGAGAGACCCAGTACTTC
17	NA	TRBV19	TRBJ2-4	TRBD1	CASSPPDRAGAKNIQYF	TGTGCCAGTAGTCCCCCCGACAGGGCCGGAGCCAAAAACATTCAGTACTTC